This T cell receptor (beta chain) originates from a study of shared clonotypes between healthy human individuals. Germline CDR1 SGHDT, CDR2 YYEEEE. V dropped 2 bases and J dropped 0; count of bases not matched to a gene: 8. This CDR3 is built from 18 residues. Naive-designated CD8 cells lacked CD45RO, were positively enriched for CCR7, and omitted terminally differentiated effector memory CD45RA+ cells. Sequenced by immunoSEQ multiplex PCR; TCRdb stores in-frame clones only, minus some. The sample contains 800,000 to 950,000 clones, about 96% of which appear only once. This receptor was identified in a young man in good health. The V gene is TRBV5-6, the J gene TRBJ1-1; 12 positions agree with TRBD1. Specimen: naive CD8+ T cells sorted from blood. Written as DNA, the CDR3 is TGTGCCAGCAGCTTATACCCCGGGACAGGGGGCATGAACACTGAAGCTTTCTTT. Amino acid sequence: CASSLYPGTGGMNTEAFF.